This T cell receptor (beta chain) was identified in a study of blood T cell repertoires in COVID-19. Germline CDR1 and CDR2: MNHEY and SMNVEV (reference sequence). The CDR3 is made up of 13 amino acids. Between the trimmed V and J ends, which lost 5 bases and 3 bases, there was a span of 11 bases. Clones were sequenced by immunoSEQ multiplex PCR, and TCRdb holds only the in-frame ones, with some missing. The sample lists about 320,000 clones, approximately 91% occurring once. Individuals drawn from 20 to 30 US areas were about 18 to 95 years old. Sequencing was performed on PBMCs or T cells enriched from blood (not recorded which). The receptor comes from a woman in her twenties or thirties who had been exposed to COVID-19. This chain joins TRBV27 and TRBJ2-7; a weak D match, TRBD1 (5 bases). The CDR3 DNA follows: TGTGCCAGCAGTGTGACAGCGTTCTACGAGCAGTACTTC. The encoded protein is CASSVTAFYEQYF.